Each of the 9 T cell receptor beta chains below was sequenced from the same sample in a study of OX40 agonist ivuxolimab in advanced cancers. Generated by immunoSEQ multiplex PCR, the TCRdb table keeps only in-frame clones and is missing some. The sample includes roughly 92,000 clones, roughly four fifths seen only once; the top ten take about 5.5%. Specimen: CD4+ or CD8+ T cells sorted from blood, collected in a trial of the OX40 agonist ivuxolimab. All receptors derive from an adult with an advanced solid tumor such as melanoma, head and neck, liver or kidney cancer.

The rearrangement links TRBV9 to TRBJ1-3, with D hard to call. Germline CDR1 reads SGDLS; CDR2 reads YYNGEE. Trimming stripped 2 bases from V and 1 base from J, with 16 bases between. This CDR3 is built from 17 residues. CDR3: CASSVRPSLSSGNTIYF. The CDR3 DNA follows: TGTGCCAGCAGCGTGAGACCCTCCCTATCATCTGGAAACACCATATATTTT.

This sequence joins TRBV6-6 and TRBJ2-5; no clear D. The CDR3 consists of 12 residues. CDR1 and CDR2 from the germline V gene are MNHNY and SVGAGI (reference sequence). The germline V and J ends were trimmed by 0 bases and 5 bases, with 4 bases remaining between them. CDR3 sequence reads: CASSYSRETQYF. The CDR3 DNA sequence: TGTGCCAGCAGTTACTCGCGCGAGACCCAGTACTTC.

The chain links TRBV6-5 to TRBJ1-2; maybe TRBD1 (6 bases). The CDR3 is made up of 14 amino acids. The V gene's germline CDR1 is MNHEY and CDR2 SVGAGI. Trimming took 5 bases from V and 3 from J, leaving 13 bases between them. DNA for the CDR3: TGTGCCAGCAGTCCTCAGACAGGTGACTATGGCTACACCTTC. Translated, it gives CASSPQTGDYGYTF.

The chain combines TRBV5-1 with TRBJ2-7, with D unresolved. V was shortened by 0 bases and J by 5 bases, with 6 bases between the two germline ends. Per germline, CDR1 SGHRS and CDR2 YFSETQ. The CDR3 runs to 12 residues. CDR3 DNA: TGCGCCAGCAGCTTGGCAGAAAACGAGCAGTACTTC. Its protein product is CASSLAENEQYF.

This clone was picked up one time. This chain joins TRBV2 and TRBJ2-3, with a tentative D call TRBD1 (6 bases). Germline CDR1 and CDR2: SNHLY and FYNNEI. Trimming pared 6 bases from V and 9 bases from J, leaving 13 bases between. The CDR3 has 12 amino acids. Here the CDR3 DNA reads TGTGCCAGCAGCCCTTATCAGGGGACGCAGTATTTT. Protein: CASSPYQGTQYF.

The chain uses TRBV5-8 and TRBJ2-1, with a weak D call TRBD2 (5 bases). Germline V gene data show CDR1 as SGHTS and CDR2 as YDEGEE. V lost 0 bases and J 0 bases, leaving 10 bases between the germline ends. The CDR3 length is 16 residues. The CDR3 protein is CASSLEGTSSYNEQFF. CDR3 nucleotide sequence: TGTGCCAGCAGCTTGGAGGGCACTAGCTCCTACAATGAGCAGTTCTTC.

The chain combines TRBV2 with TRBJ2-5; tentatively, D is TRBD2 (5 bases). This CDR3 contains 10 residues. V lost 8 bases to trimming and J lost 11 bases, with 12 bases between them. The germline V gene encodes CDR1 SNHLY and CDR2 FYNNEI. The CDR3 region is CASGRTEQYF. Here the CDR3 DNA reads TGTGCCAGCGGAAGGACTGAGCAGTACTTC.

The gene calls are TRBV5-1 and TRBJ2-7; TRBD1 might be the D (6 bases). This CDR3 spans 15 amino acids. Germline V gene sequence: CDR1 SGHRS, CDR2 YFSETQ. V lost 0 bases and J lost 3, with 13 bases in between. In nucleotides, the CDR3 is TGCGCCAGCAGCTTGGGGCCAGGGGTGCTCTACGAGCAGTACTTC. Translating gives CASSLGPGVLYEQYF. The full variable domain, completed using reference TRBV5-1 and TRBJ2-7, is KAGVTQTPRYLIKTRGQQVTLSCSPISGHRSVSWYQQTPGQGLQFLFEYFSETQRNKGNFPGRFSGRQFSNSRSEMNVSTLELGDSALYLCASSLGPGVLYEQYFGPGTRLTVT.

The chain carries TRBV7-2 and TRBJ1-3; TRBD1 aligns across 7 bases. The CDR3 sequence is 15 residues long. CDR1 is SGHTA and CDR2 is FQGNSA in the germline V gene. V dropped 2 bases and J dropped 2; count of bases not matched to a gene: 3. The CDR3 protein is CASSLRGQPGNTIYF. CDR3 DNA: TGTGCCAGCAGCTTAAGGGGACAGCCTGGAAACACCATATATTTT.